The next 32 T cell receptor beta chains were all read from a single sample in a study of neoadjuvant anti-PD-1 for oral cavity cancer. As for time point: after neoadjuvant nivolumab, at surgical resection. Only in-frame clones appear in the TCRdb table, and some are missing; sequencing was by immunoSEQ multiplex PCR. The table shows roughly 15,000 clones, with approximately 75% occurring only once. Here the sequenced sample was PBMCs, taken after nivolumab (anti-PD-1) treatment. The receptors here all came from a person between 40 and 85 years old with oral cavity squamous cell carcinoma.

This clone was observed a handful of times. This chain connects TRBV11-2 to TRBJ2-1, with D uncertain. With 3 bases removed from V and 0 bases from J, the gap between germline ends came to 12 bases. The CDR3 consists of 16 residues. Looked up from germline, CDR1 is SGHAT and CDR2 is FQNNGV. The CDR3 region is CASSFDATSSYNEQFF. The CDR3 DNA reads TGTGCCAGCAGCTTCGACGCAACGAGCTCCTACAATGAGCAGTTCTTC.

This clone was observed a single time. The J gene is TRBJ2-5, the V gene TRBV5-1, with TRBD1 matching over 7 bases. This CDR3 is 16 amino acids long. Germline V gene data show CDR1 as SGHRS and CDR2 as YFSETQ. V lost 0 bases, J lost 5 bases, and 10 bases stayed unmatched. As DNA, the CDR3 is TGCGCCAGCAGCTTGGAGCGTTCAGGGGGTGGGGAGACCCAGTACTTC. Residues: CASSLERSGGGETQYF.

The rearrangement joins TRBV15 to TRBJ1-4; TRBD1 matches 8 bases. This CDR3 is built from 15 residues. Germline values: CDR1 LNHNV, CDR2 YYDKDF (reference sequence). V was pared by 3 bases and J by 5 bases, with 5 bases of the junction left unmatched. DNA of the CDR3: TGTGCCACCAGCAGTCAACAGGGGGGGAATGAAAAACTGTTTTTT. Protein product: CATSSQQGGNEKLFF.

CDR3 bases: TGCAGTGCTAGAAATGGCTACACCTTC. Protein product: CSARNGYTF. The V and J genes are TRBV20-1 and TRBJ1-2; the D is unclear. The V gene's germline CDR1 is DFQATT and CDR2 SNEGSKA (reference sequence). This CDR3 has 9 amino acids. The V and J ends lost 2 bases and 6 bases respectively, with 1 base between them.

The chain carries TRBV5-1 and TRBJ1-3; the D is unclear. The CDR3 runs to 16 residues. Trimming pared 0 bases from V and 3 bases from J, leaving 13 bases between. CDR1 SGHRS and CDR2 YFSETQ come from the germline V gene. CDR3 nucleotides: TGCGCCAGCAGCTTGGTTGGGTCCGTCGGTGGAAACACCATATATTTT. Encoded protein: CASSLVGSVGGNTIYF.

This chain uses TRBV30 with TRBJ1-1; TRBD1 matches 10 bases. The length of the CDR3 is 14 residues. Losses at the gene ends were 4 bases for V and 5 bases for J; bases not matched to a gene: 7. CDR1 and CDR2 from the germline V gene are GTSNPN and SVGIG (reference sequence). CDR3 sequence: CAWTRQGAGTEAFF. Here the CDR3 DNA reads TGTGCCTGGACTAGACAGGGGGCAGGGACTGAAGCTTTCTTT.

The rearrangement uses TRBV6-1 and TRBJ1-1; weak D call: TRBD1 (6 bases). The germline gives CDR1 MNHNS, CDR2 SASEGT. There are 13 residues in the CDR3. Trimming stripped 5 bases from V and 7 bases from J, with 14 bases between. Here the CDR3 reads CASSLEGEGEAFF. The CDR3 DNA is TGTGCCAGCAGTTTAGAGGGGGAGGGTGAAGCTTTCTTT.

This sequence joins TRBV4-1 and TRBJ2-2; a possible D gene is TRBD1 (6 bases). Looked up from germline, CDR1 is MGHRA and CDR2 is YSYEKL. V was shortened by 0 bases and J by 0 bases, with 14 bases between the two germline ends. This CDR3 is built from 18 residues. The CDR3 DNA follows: TGCGCCAGCAGCCAAGATGGGAAGGGACAAGCGAACACCGGGGAGCTGTTTTTT. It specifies CASSQDGKGQANTGELFF.

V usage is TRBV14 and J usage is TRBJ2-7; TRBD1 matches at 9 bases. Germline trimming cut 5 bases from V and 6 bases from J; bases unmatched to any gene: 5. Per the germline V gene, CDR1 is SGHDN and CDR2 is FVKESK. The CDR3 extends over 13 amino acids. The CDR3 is CASSYRGPPEQYF. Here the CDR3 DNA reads TGTGCCAGCAGCTACAGGGGGCCCCCCGAGCAGTACTTC.

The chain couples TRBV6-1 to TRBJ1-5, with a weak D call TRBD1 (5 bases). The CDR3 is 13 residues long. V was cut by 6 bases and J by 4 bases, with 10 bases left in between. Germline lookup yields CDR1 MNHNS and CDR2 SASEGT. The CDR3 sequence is CASRVTENQPQHF. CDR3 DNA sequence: TGTGCCAGCAGGGTGACAGAGAATCAGCCCCAGCATTTT.

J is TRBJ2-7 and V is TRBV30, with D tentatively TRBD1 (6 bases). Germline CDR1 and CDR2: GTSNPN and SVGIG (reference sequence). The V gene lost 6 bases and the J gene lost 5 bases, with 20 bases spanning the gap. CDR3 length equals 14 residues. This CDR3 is CACSRSGHPNEQYF. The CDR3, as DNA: TGTGCCTGCTCAAGGTCGGGACACCCGAACGAGCAGTACTTC.

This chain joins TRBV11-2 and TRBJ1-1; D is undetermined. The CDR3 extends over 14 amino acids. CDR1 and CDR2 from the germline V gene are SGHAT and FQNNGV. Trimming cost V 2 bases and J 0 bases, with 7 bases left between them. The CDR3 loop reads CASSLSVMNTEAFF. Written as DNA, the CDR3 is TGTGCCAGCAGCTTATCGGTCATGAACACTGAAGCTTTCTTT. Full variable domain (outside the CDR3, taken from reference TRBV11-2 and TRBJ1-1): EAGVAQSPRYKIIEKRQSVAFWCNPISGHATLYWYQQILGQGPKLLIQFQNNGVVDDSQLPKDRFSAERLKGVDSTLKIQPAKLEDSAVYLCASSLSVMNTEAFFGQGTRLTVV.

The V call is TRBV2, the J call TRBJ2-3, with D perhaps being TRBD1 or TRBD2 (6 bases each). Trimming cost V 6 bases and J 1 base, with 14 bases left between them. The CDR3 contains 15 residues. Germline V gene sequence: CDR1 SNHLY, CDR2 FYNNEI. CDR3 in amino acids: CASRGAAGRTDTQYF. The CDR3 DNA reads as TGTGCCAGCAGGGGGGCCGCGGGGCGCACAGATACGCAGTATTTT.

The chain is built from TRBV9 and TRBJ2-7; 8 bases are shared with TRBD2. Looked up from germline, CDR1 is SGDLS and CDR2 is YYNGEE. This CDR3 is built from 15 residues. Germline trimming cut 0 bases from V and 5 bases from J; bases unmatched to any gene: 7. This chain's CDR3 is CASSVASGSKDEQYF. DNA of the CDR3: TGTGCCAGCAGCGTAGCCAGCGGGAGTAAAGACGAGCAGTACTTC.

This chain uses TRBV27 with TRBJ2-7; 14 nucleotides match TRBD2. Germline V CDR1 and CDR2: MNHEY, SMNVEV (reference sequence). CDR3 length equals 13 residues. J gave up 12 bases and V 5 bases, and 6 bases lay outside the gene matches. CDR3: CASSPGTSGSRYF. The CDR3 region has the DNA TGTGCCAGCAGTCCAGGGACTAGCGGGAGTCGGTACTTC.

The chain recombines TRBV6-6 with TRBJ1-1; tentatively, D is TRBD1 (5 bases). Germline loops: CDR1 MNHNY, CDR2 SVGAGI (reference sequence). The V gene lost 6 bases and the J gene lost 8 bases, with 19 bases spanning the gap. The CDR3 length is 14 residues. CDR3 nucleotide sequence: TGTGCCAGCAGCCGGGACCCCGGAGGGACGGAAGCTTTCTTT. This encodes CASSRDPGGTEAFF.

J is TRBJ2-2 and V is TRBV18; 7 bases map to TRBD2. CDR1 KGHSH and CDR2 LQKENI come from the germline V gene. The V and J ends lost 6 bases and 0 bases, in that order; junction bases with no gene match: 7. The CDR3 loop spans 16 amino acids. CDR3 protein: CASSQLAPANTGELFF. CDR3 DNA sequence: TGTGCCAGCTCTCAACTAGCGCCCGCGAACACCGGGGAGCTGTTTTTT. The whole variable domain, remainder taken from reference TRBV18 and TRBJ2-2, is NAGVMQNPRHLVRRRGQEARLRCSPMKGHSHVYWYRQLPEEGLKFMVYLQKENIIDESGMPKERFSAEFPKEGPSILRIQQVVRGDSAAYFCASSQLAPANTGELFFGEGSRLTVL.

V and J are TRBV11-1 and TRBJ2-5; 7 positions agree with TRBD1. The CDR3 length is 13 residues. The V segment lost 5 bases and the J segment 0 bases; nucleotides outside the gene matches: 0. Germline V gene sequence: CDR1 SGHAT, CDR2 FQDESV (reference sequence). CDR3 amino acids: CASSGTDQETQYF. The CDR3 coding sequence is TGTGCCAGCAGCGGGACAGACCAAGAGACCCAGTACTTC.

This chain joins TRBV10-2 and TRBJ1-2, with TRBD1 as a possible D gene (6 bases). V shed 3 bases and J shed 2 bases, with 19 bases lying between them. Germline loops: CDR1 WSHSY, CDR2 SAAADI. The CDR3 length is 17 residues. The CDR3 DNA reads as TGCGCCAGCAGTGACCCGACGGGGAGGACAGCAAACTATGGCTACACCTTC. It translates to CASSDPTGRTANYGYTF.

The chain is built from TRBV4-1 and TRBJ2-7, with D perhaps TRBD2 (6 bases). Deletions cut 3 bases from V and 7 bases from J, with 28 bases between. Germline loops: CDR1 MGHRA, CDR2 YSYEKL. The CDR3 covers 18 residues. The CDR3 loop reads CASSHNSGVAGSWWEQYF. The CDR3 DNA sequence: TGCGCCAGCAGCCACAATTCGGGAGTAGCAGGTTCTTGGTGGGAGCAGTACTTC.

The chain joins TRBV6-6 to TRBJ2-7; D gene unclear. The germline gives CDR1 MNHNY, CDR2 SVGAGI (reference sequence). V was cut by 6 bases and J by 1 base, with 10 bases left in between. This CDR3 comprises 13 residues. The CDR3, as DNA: TGTGCCAGCAGGGGCGATAGTTCCTACGAGCAGTACTTC. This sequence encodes CASRGDSSYEQYF.

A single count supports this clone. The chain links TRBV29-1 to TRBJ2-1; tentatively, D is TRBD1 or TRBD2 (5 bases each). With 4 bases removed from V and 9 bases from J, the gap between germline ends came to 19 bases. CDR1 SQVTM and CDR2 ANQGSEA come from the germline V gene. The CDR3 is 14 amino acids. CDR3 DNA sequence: TGCAGCGTTGCCCGAGGGGAGTTGGTGGGTGAGCAGTTCTTC. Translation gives CSVARGELVGEQFF.

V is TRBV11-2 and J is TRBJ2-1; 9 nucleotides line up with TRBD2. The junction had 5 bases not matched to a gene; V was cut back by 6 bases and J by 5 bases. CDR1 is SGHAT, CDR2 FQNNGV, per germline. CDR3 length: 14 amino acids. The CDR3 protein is CASSSSGNHNEQFF. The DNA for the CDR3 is TGTGCCAGCAGTTCTAGCGGGAACCACAATGAGCAGTTCTTC.

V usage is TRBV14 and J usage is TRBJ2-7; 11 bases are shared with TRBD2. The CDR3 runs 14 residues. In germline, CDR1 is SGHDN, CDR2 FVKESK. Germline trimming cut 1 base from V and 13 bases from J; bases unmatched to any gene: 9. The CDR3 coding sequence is TGTGCCAGCAGCCAAGGTCTAGCGGGAGGCCCTGCATACTTC. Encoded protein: CASSQGLAGGPAYF. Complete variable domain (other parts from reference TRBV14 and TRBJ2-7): EAGVTQFPSHSVIEKGQTVTLRCDPISGHDNLYWYRRVMGKEIKFLLHFVKESKQDESGMPNNRFLAERTGGTYSTLKVQPAELEDSGVYFCASSQGLAGGPAYFGPGTRLTVT.

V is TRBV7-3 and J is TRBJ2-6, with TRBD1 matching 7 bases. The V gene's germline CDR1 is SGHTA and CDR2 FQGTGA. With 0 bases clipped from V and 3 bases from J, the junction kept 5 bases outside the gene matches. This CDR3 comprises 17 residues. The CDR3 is CASSLTGGAFGANVLTF. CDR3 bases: TGTGCCAGCAGCTTAACAGGGGGCGCCTTTGGGGCCAACGTCCTGACTTTC.

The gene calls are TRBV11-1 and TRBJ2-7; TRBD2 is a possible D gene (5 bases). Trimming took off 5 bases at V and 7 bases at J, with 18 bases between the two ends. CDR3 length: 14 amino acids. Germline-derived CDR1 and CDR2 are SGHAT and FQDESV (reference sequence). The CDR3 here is CASSPVGNSREQYF. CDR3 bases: TGTGCCAGCAGCCCCGTCGGGAACTCAAGGGAGCAGTACTTC. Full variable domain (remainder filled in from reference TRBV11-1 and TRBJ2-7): EAEVAQSPRYKITEKSQAVAFWCDPISGHATLYWYRQILGQGPELLVQFQDESVVDDSQLPKDRFSAERLKGVDSTLKIQPAELGDSAMYLCASSPVGNSREQYFGPGTRLTVT.

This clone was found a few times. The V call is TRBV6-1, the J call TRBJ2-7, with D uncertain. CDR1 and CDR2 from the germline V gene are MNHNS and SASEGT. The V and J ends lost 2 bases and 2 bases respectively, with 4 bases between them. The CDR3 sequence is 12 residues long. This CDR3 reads CASSEWTYEQYF. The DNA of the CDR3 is TGTGCCAGCAGTGAATGGACCTACGAGCAGTACTTC.

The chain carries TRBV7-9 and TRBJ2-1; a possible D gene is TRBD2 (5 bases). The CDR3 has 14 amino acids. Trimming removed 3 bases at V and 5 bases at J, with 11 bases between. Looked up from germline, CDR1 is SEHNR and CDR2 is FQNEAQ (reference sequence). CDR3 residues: CASSFDGINNEQFF. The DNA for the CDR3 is TGTGCCAGCAGCTTCGACGGGATTAACAATGAGCAGTTCTTC.

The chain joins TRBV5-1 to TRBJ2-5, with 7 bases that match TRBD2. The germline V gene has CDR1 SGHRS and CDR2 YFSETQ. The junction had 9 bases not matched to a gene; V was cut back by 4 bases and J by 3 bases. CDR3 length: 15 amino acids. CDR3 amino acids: CASSPGGGQEETQYF. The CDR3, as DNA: TGCGCCAGCAGCCCGGGGGGTGGGCAGGAAGAGACCCAGTACTTC.

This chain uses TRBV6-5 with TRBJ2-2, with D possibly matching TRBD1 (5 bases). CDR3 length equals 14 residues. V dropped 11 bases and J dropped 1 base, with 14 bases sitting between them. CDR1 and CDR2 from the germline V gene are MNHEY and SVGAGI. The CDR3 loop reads CASLGQGNTGELFF. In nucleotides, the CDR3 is TGTGCCTCCCTTGGGCAGGGGAACACCGGGGAGCTGTTTTTT.

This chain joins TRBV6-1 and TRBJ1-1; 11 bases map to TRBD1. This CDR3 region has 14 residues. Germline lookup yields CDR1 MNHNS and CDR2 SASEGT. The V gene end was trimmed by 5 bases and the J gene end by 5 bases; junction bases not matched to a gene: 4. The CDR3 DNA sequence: TGTGCCAGCAGTTTGGACAGGGGGCTGACTGAAGCTTTCTTT. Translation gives CASSLDRGLTEAFF.

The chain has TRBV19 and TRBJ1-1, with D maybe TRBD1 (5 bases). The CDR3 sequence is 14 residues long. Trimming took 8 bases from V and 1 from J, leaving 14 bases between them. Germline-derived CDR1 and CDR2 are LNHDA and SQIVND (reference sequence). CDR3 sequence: CASAQGSGNTEAFF. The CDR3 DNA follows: TGTGCCAGTGCGCAGGGCTCAGGGAACACTGAAGCTTTCTTT.